The entry that follows covers one T cell receptor beta chain sequence. These data belong to a study of blood T cell repertoires in COVID-19. Deletions cut 6 bases from V and 5 bases from J, with 8 bases between. The CDR3 is 11 residues long. Germline V CDR1 and CDR2: MNHEY, SMNVEV (reference sequence). Profiling relied on immunoSEQ multiplex PCR, and the TCRdb table lists in-frame clones only, not all of them. The table includes 150,000 to 180,000 clones, around 85% detected once. This sequence originates from a man aged 55 to 70 with COVID-19, enrolled during active disease. Specimen: peripheral blood. The chain carries TRBV27 and TRBJ2-7, with D tentatively TRBD1 (5 bases). This chain's CDR3 is CASRTVHEQYF. The CDR3 region has the DNA TGTGCCAGCAGGACAGTACACGAGCAGTACTTC.